This paragraph covers one T cell receptor (beta chain) sequence. The record originates from a study of CD8+ T cells in alopecia areata. Across the whole study: The study gave tofacitinib for 6 to 18 months, then 6 months off drug.

Treatment reported: oral pan-JAK inhibitor, 5-10 mg twice daily. Sequencing used cDNA as its template, made by extracting RNA and reverse transcribing it. TCRdb's copy holds only in-frame clones and misses some; the assay was immunoSEQ multiplex PCR. Among around 99,000 clones listed, 84% were seen once. The material was CD8+ T cells sorted from blood, obtained at week 24, from a patient treated with tofacitinib. The origin of this receptor is a human donor with alopecia areata.

CDR3 loop: CASSSTYAGNPYNYGYTF. The CDR3, as DNA: TGTGCCAGCAGCTCTACCTACGCAGGGAATCCCTATAACTATGGCTACACCTTC. V and J are TRBV7-9 and TRBJ1-2; TRBD1 is a possible D gene (5 bases). The V end lost 4 bases, the J end lost 1 base, and 22 bases lay between the germline ends. CDR1 is SEHNR, CDR2 FQNEAQ, per germline (reference sequence). The CDR3 has 18 residues.